The 21 T cell receptor beta chains listed next were all sequenced from one sample in a study of T cell responses to AZD1222 COVID-19 vaccine. Some clones are missing from TCRdb's copy, which holds only in-frame ones; the method was immunoSEQ multiplex PCR. The repertoire holds 80,000 to 100,000 clones, with roughly nine tenths as singletons. This material consisted of peripheral blood, taken on day 0 of MenACWY control vaccination. Receptors were obtained from an adult in good health.

The rearrangement links TRBV11-2 to TRBJ1-4; D gene ambiguous. Looked up from germline, CDR1 is SGHAT and CDR2 is FQNNGV. Trimming shortened V by 1 base and J by 5 bases, and 8 bases separated the two germline ends. CDR3 length: 14 residues. CDR3 region: CASSLGFKNEKLFF. In DNA, the CDR3 is TGTGCCAGCAGCTTAGGGTTTAAGAATGAAAAACTGTTTTTT.

The chain couples TRBV2 to TRBJ1-5, with D unresolved. CDR1 is SNHLY, CDR2 FYNNEI, per germline. This CDR3 region has 14 residues. Deletions cut 7 bases from V and 1 base from J, with 11 bases between. CDR3 sequence reads: CASTLEGSNQPQHF. The CDR3 DNA reads TGTGCCAGCACCCTCGAAGGGAGCAATCAGCCCCAGCATTTT.

The CDR3 bases are TGTGCCAGCAGCCGCCAAGCGGTCCAAGAGACCCAGTACTTC. It translates to CASSRQAVQETQYF. The chain uses TRBV7-2 and TRBJ2-5; maybe TRBD2 (5 bases). The CDR3 totals 14 residues. Per germline, CDR1 SGHTA and CDR2 FQGNSA. Trimming stripped 5 bases from V and 1 base from J, with 11 bases between.

The chain employs TRBV7-6 and TRBJ2-1; 15 bases match TRBD2. The trim removed 5 bases at V and 7 bases at J, leaving 6 bases unmatched. The CDR3 loop spans 16 amino acids. Germline loops: CDR1 SGHVS, CDR2 FNYEAQ. The CDR3 spells CASSRTSGGVDNEQFF. CDR3 in DNA: TGTGCCAGCAGCCGGACTAGCGGGGGGGTGGATAATGAGCAGTTCTTC.

CDR3 coding DNA: TGTGCCAGCAGCTCCAGGGGCCACTCTGGAAACACCATATATTTT. Its translation is CASSSRGHSGNTIYF. J is TRBJ1-3 and V is TRBV5-6, with D perhaps TRBD1 (6 bases). Per the germline V gene, CDR1 is SGHDT and CDR2 is YYEEEE. This CDR3 contains 15 residues. V gave up 3 bases and J gave up 0 bases, with 10 bases separating them.

The gene calls are TRBV18 and TRBJ1-3, with D uncertain. The V end was cut by 6 bases, the J end by 0 bases, with 6 bases between. The germline V gene encodes CDR1 KGHSH and CDR2 LQKENI. There are 13 residues in the CDR3. The CDR3, as DNA: TGTGCCAGCTCCACAGCCTCTGGAAACACCATATATTTT. Amino acid sequence: CASSTASGNTIYF. The variable domain in full, with the rest retrieved from reference TRBV18 and TRBJ1-3, is NAGVMQNPRHLVRRRGQEARLRCSPMKGHSHVYWYRQLPEEGLKFMVYLQKENIIDESGMPKERFSAEFPKEGPSILRIQQVVRGDSAAYFCASSTASGNTIYFGEGSWLTVV.

The chain couples TRBV12-3 or TRBV12-4 to TRBJ1-2; tentative D call: TRBD1 (6 bases). The CDR3 has 12 residues. The V gene lost 3 bases and the J gene lost 7 bases, with 9 bases spanning the gap. CDR3 sequence reads: CASSFRGFGYTF. CDR3 nucleotides: TGTGCCAGCAGTTTCAGGGGTTTTGGCTACACCTTC.

The chain has TRBV7-2 and TRBJ2-3; 11 bases line up with TRBD2. V shed 7 bases and J 3 bases; nucleotides not matched to a gene: 9. The CDR3 totals 16 residues. In germline, CDR1 is SGHTA, CDR2 FQGNSA. DNA for the CDR3: TGTGCCAGCAATCTAGGTAGCGGGGGGGCAACAGATACGCAGTATTTT. It translates to CASNLGSGGATDTQYF. Using reference TRBV7-2 and TRBJ2-3 for the parts outside the CDR3, the full variable domain is GAGVSQSPSNKVTEKGKDVELRCDPISGHTALYWYRQSLGQGLEFLIYFQGNSAPDKSGLPSDRFSAERTGGSVSTLTIQRTQQEDSAVYLCASNLGSGGATDTQYFGPGTRLTVL.

The chain is built from TRBV7-2 and TRBJ2-4; possibly TRBD2 for D (5 bases). This CDR3 has 12 amino acids. Trimming removed 1 base at V and 9 bases at J, with 7 bases between. Germline V gene sequence: CDR1 SGHTA, CDR2 FQGNSA. CDR3 DNA sequence: TGTGCCAGCAGCTTAGTAGGAGGCATTCAGTACTTC. It encodes CASSLVGGIQYF.

The gene calls are TRBV10-3 and TRBJ2-3, with 7 bases matching TRBD2. CDR3 length equals 14 residues. Unmatched junction bases numbered 7, after V lost 5 bases and J lost 5 bases. Germline values: CDR1 ENHRY, CDR2 SYGVKD. In nucleotides, the CDR3 is TGTGCCATCAGTCGAGCGGGGACGGGAGATACGCAGTATTTT. Translating gives CAISRAGTGDTQYF.

This clone was seen once. The CDR3 loop reads CASSTGGNAYNEQFF. The CDR3 bases are TGTGCCAGTAGTACCGGGGGAAACGCCTACAATGAGCAGTTCTTC. V and J are TRBV19 and TRBJ2-1, with D perhaps TRBD2 (6 bases). This CDR3 region has 15 residues. Deletions cut 4 bases from V and 2 bases from J, with 12 bases between. The germline gives CDR1 LNHDA, CDR2 SQIVND (reference sequence).

In nucleotides, the CDR3 is TGCGCCAGCAGCTTGGGGGGCCCTAATCAGCCCCAGCATTTT. Residues: CASSLGGPNQPQHF. V and J are TRBV5-1 and TRBJ1-5; D might be TRBD1 (5 bases). V lost 0 bases and J lost 4, with 8 bases in between. CDR1 is SGHRS, CDR2 YFSETQ, per germline. This CDR3 contains 14 residues.

V is TRBV5-6 and J is TRBJ1-2; TRBD1 matches at 9 bases. Germline V gives CDR1 SGHDT, CDR2 YYEEEE. CDR3 size: 15 residues. V lost 4 bases and J lost 7; bases outside the gene matches: 11. CDR3 bases: TGTGCCAGCAGCCCCCGGGACAGGGATCTTGGTGGCTACACCTTC. This sequence encodes CASSPRDRDLGGYTF.

The chain couples TRBV11-3 to TRBJ2-3, with 7 bases aligning to TRBD2. V gave up 1 base and J gave up 0 bases; unmatched junction bases: 7. The CDR3 totals 17 residues. CDR1 and CDR2 from the germline V gene are SGHNT and YENEEA. The CDR3 DNA is TGTGCCAGCAGCTTAGGAACAGCGGGGACTAGCACAGATACGCAGTATTTT. Amino acids: CASSLGTAGTSTDTQYF. The entire variable domain, with the rest obtained from reference TRBV11-3 and TRBJ2-3, is as follows: EAGVVQSPRYKIIEKKQPVAFWCNPISGHNTLYWYLQNLGQGPELLIRYENEEAVDDSQLPKDRFSAERLKGVDSTLKIQPAELGDSAVYLCASSLGTAGTSTDTQYFGPGTRLTVL.

V and J are TRBV9 and TRBJ2-2; 13 bases align to TRBD2. The CDR3 sequence is 16 residues long. CDR1 is SGDLS, CDR2 YYNGEE, per germline. Trimming took 3 bases from V and 6 from J; bases not matched to a gene: 5. The CDR3 DNA reads TGTGCCAGCAGCGCACTAGCGGGGGGGCCCGCCGGGGAGCTGTTTTTT. Translation: CASSALAGGPAGELFF.

This chain uses TRBV7-2 with TRBJ1-5; D may be TRBD1 (6 bases). The germline V gene has CDR1 SGHTA and CDR2 FQGNSA. V lost 4 bases to trimming and J lost 3 bases, with 10 bases between them. The CDR3 runs 14 residues. CDR3 nucleotide sequence: TGTGCCAGCAGCTCCGGACAGATCAATCAGCCCCAGCATTTT. Translated, it gives CASSSGQINQPQHF.

V and J are TRBV19 and TRBJ2-7, with D possibly being TRBD1 (5 bases). Germline CDR1 and CDR2: LNHDA and SQIVND (reference sequence). The CDR3 is 14 amino acids. Trimming stripped 5 bases from V and 3 bases from J, with 14 bases between. The DNA for the CDR3 is TGTGCCAGTAGTCCGACCCATCAGGGCTACGAGCAGTACTTC. It encodes CASSPTHQGYEQYF.

This clone was observed once. This rearrangement joins TRBV30 to TRBJ2-3, with D perhaps matching TRBD1 or TRBD2 (5 bases each). V shed 0 bases and J shed 4 bases, with 17 bases lying between them. The CDR3 is 16 amino acids. CDR1 and CDR2 from the germline V gene are GTSNPN and SVGIG (reference sequence). CDR3 bases: TGTGCCTGGAGTGTACGTTACCTGCCGGGGCCAGATACGCAGTATTTT. It encodes CAWSVRYLPGPDTQYF. Variable domain in full (rest from reference TRBV30 and TRBJ2-3): SQTIHQWPATLVQPVGSPLSLECTVEGTSNPNLYWYRQAAGRGLQLLFYSVGIGQISSEVPQNLSASRPQDRQFILSSKKLLLSDSGFYLCAWSVRYLPGPDTQYFGPGTRLTVL.

DNA for the CDR3: TGTGCCAGCAGCTTAGAAGTTATGTTCGGGGAGACCCAGTACTTC. Its translation is CASSLEVMFGETQYF. The rearrangement links TRBV7-6 to TRBJ2-5; unclear D gene. Trimming took off 1 base at V and 5 bases at J, with 14 bases between the two ends. From germline, CDR1 is SGHVS and CDR2 FNYEAQ. CDR3 length: 15 residues.

The chain joins TRBV24-1 to TRBJ2-7, with D unclear. The ends were cut back, 3 bases at V and 6 bases at J, with 23 bases in the middle. This CDR3 has 17 residues. Germline CDR1 is KGHDR and CDR2 is SFDVKD. The CDR3 DNA reads as TGTGCCACCAGTGATAGGGCGCGGCAACCTTCCCCATCCGAGCAGTACTTC. Residues: CATSDRARQPSPSEQYF.

The rearrangement joins TRBV3-1 (or the pseudogene TRBV3-2) to TRBJ1-6, with a tentative D call TRBD1 (5 bases). Deletions cut 1 base from V and 13 bases from J, with 17 bases between. CDR1 LGHDT and CDR2 YNNKEL come from the germline V gene (reference sequence). This CDR3 is 15 amino acids long. The CDR3 nucleotides are TGTGCCAGCAGCCAAGTTCAGGGCAGCGGATCCCCCCTCCACTTT. It translates to CASSQVQGSGSPLHF.